This T cell receptor beta chain is from a study of T cells in Graves' hyperthyroidism and ophthalmopathy. Study-level points and caveats: Ophthalmopathy prediction by the model preceded onset by a median approximately 6.9 months. The blood repertoire included most of the expanded thyroid clonotypes above 0.001.

This clonotype was observed many times. As yet, its antigen is unknown. The germline V gene has CDR1 DFQATT and CDR2 SNEGSKA (reference sequence). This CDR3 region has 15 residues. Trimming pared 0 bases from V and 3 bases from J, leaving 14 bases between. RNA transcripts provided the source from which TCR beta CDR3 regions were amplified. A first-round RT-PCR of the TCR CDR3 used the HTBI primer set. TCRdb analysed the multiplex PCR reads with MiXCR anew, one entry per CDR3 protein. In the table there are some 400,000 distinct CDR3 sequences, roughly 13% of which are singletons. Among the patients, aged 18 to 65, hyperthyroidism was newly diagnosed and had lasted under 2 months.

This rearrangement joins TRBV20-1 to TRBJ2-5; D is perhaps TRBD1 (5 bases). The sequenced sample consisted of blood. The receptor's source is a man under 40 with Graves' hyperthyroidism that later progressed to Graves' ophthalmopathy. The CDR3 reads CSARDPDSFEETQYF. DNA of the CDR3: TGCAGTGCTAGAGACCCTGACAGTTTTGAAGAGACCCAGTACTTC.